This T cell receptor (beta chain) was sequenced during a study of blood T cell repertoires in COVID-19. This table comes from immunoSEQ multiplex PCR, and its TCRdb copy is limited to in-frame clones, with some not included. The sample yields about 170,000 clones, approximately 87% seen once. This clone was detected only a few times. The CDR3 loop spans 16 amino acids. V was clipped by 4 bases and J by 4 bases; unmatched bases: 10. Germline V gene sequence: CDR1 SGDLS, CDR2 YYNGEE. Material: PBMCs or T cells enriched from blood (not recorded which). The chain carries TRBV9 and TRBJ2-2; 7 nucleotides line up with TRBD1. This receptor was taken from a woman in her forties or fifties who had recovered from COVID-19. CDR3 in DNA: TGTGCCAGCAGCCCCCGAGGGGGCGATGGCACCGGGGAGCTGTTTTTT. Translated: CASSPRGGDGTGELFF.